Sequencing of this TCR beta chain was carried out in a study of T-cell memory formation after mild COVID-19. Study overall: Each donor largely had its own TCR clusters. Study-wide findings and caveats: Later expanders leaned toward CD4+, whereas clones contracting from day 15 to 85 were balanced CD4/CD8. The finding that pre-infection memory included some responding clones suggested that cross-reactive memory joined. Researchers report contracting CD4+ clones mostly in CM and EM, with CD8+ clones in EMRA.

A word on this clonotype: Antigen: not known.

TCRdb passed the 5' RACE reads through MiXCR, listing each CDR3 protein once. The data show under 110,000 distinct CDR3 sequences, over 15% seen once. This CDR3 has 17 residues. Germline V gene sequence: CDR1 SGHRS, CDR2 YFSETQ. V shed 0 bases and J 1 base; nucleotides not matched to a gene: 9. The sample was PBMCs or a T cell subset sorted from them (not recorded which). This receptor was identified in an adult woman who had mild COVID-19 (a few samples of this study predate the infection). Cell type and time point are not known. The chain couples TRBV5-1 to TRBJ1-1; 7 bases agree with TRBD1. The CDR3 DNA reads TGCGCCAGCAGCTTGGCCTACAGGGGAGGCCCGAACACTGAAGCTTTCTTT. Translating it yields CASSLAYRGGPNTEAFF. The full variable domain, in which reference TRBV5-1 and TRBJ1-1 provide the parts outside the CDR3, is KAGVTQTPRYLIKTRGQQVTLSCSPISGHRSVSWYQQTPGQGLQFLFEYFSETQRNKGNFPGRFSGRQFSNSRSEMNVSTLELGDSALYLCASSLAYRGGPNTEAFFGQGTRLTVV.